This TCR beta chain was obtained from a study of graft-versus-host responses after intestinal transplantation. The CDR3 has 15 amino acids. CDR1 LGHNA and CDR2 YSLEER come from the germline V gene. V was pared by 0 bases and J by 3 bases, with 12 bases between. The assay was immunoSEQ multiplex PCR, and TCRdb's table has in-frame clones only and misses some. The data contain 20,000 to 25,000 clones, about two fifths of them singletons. Around 200,000 CFSE-labeled responder cells were plated with around 200,000 irradiated, violet-dye-labeled stimulator cells. The source was alloreactive CD8+ T cells from a mixed lymphocyte reaction culture, collected before transplantation. Indicated subset: CFSE-low proliferating T cells sorted from roughly 6-day pre-transplant mixed lymphocyte reaction (GvH or HvG direction). The clonotype was recovered from a human patient who was an organ donor for intestinal transplantation. The gene calls are TRBV4-3 and TRBJ2-7; D not resolved. The CDR3 DNA follows: TGCGCCAGCAGCCAAGATTGGGTCGCTCACTACGAGCAGTACTTC. Its translation: CASSQDWVAHYEQYF.